This is a list of T cell receptor beta chains from one sample in a study of blood T cell repertoires in COVID-19. Some clones are missing from TCRdb's copy, which holds only in-frame ones; the method was immunoSEQ multiplex PCR. The repertoire holds some 75,000 clones, around 80% seen once, with 10% to 15% in the top ten. Sequenced material: peripheral blood. The receptors shown here come from a man aged 50-60 years with COVID-19, enrolled during active disease. Each CDR3 is given with its conserved first and last residue. A D gene is named only where the DNA matches it firmly. The listing skips clone size in some rows; elsewhere it reads once, few, many or a size class.

v_call: TRBV9; j_call: TRBJ2-2; d_call: .; clone_size: .; cdr3_nt: TGTGCCAGCAGCGATACCGGGACTGTTGACGGGGAGCTGTTTTTT; cdr3_aa: CASSDTGTVDGELFF
v_call: TRBV25-1; j_call: TRBJ2-7; d_call: .; clone_size: .; cdr3_nt: TGTGCCAGCAGTGACAGGGACTACGAGCAGTACTTC; cdr3_aa: CASSDRDYEQYF
v_call: TRBV6-6; j_call: TRBJ1-3; d_call: TRBD1; clone_size: .; cdr3_nt: TGTGCCAGCAGTGGGACAGGATCTGGAAACACCATATATTTT; cdr3_aa: CASSGTGSGNTIYF
v_call: TRBV25-1; j_call: TRBJ2-2; d_call: .; clone_size: .; cdr3_nt: TGTGCCAGCAGTGAATTGCTAGGTGCGGGGGAGCTGTTTTTT; cdr3_aa: CASSELLGAGELFF
v_call: TRBV6-1; j_call: TRBJ1-5; d_call: .; clone_size: .; cdr3_nt: TGTGCCAGCAGTGAGCCCCGGGCCTCGGCGGGGAATCAGCCCCAGCATTTT; cdr3_aa: CASSEPRASAGNQPQHF
v_call: TRBV19; j_call: TRBJ2-7; d_call: .; clone_size: .; cdr3_nt: TGTGCCAGTAGTATCGGGGATACCTACGAGCAGTACTTC; cdr3_aa: CASSIGDTYEQYF
v_call: TRBV7-8; j_call: TRBJ2-6; d_call: .; clone_size: .; cdr3_nt: TGTGCCAGCAGCTTCGGAGGGGGCGGCTCTGGGGCCAACGTCCTGACTTTC; cdr3_aa: CASSFGGGGSGANVLTF
v_call: TRBV6-5; j_call: TRBJ1-2; d_call: .; clone_size: .; cdr3_nt: TGTGCCAGCAGACAGGGACCTGGCTACACCTTC; cdr3_aa: CASRQGPGYTF
v_call: TRBV6-5; j_call: TRBJ1-2; d_call: .; clone_size: once; cdr3_nt: TGTGCCAGCAACTCACAGGCAACTAACTATGGCTACACCTTC; cdr3_aa: CASNSQATNYGYTF
v_call: TRBV19; j_call: TRBJ2-7; d_call: TRBD2; clone_size: .; cdr3_nt: TGTGCCAGCAGACGGGGGGAGGCCCCCTCCTACGAGCAGTACTTC; cdr3_aa: CASRRGEAPSYEQYF